The 7 T cell receptor beta chains reported below all come from one sample, sequenced in a study of cytomegalovirus exposure and HLA in healthy donors (dated by TCRdb to 2016 to 2017). Libraries were built with the immunoSEQ multiplex PCR assay. For the multiplex PCR, a mixture combining 60 forward primers for TCR Vbeta segments and 13 reverse primers for TCR Jbeta segments was used. The table comes from immuneACCESS by way of TCRdb, which keeps in-frame sequences with V and J called. Part of the clones is missing from these tables; in studies checked, under half for an unresolved V gene and the rest for unknown reasons. This specimen's table enumerates roughly 120,000 clones. The ten largest clonotypes hold approximately 0.99% of the sample. Sequenced input: PBMCs. These receptors were taken from a man younger than 35 in good health and CMV-seronegative.

This rearrangement joins TRBV9 to TRBJ1-2; D gene uncertain. Trimming stripped 5 bases from V and 5 bases from J, with 16 bases between. The CDR3 totals 14 residues. The germline V gene has CDR1 SGDLS and CDR2 YYNGEE. The DNA of the CDR3 is TGTGCCAGCAGGAGACCGGGAGCCCATTATGGCTACACCTTC. Translating it yields CASRRPGAHYGYTF.

The chain carries TRBV30 and TRBJ2-5; D perhaps matches TRBD2 (6 bases). Trimming removed 7 bases from V and 4 bases from J, with 13 bases in between. The CDR3 sequence is 12 residues long. Germline CDR1 GTSNPN, CDR2 SVGIG (reference sequence). CDR3 bases: TGTGCCTTAAGGTTGGGGGGAGAGACCCAGTACTTC. It is translated as CALRLGGETQYF.

The chain employs TRBV11-2 and TRBJ1-1; D unclear. Germline V lookup: CDR1 SGHAT, CDR2 FQNNGV. The CDR3 is 13 residues long. V was pared by 5 bases and J by 11 bases, with 18 bases between. CDR3 region: CASSPLEGLGAFF. In nucleotides, the CDR3 is TGTGCCAGCAGCCCATTAGAGGGATTAGGGGCTTTCTTT. Full variable domain (outside the CDR3, taken from reference TRBV11-2 and TRBJ1-1): EAGVAQSPRYKIIEKRQSVAFWCNPISGHATLYWYQQILGQGPKLLIQFQNNGVVDDSQLPKDRFSAERLKGVDSTLKIQPAKLEDSAVYLCASSPLEGLGAFFGQGTRLTVV.

The rearrangement uses TRBV5-1 and TRBJ2-5; tentative D call: TRBD1 (6 bases). V lost 3 bases and J 1 base, leaving 10 bases between the germline ends. Germline values: CDR1 SGHRS, CDR2 YFSETQ. This CDR3 contains 14 residues. The CDR3 DNA reads as TGCGCCAGCAGCTCTGGACAGTTCCAAGAGACCCAGTACTTC. It is translated as CASSSGQFQETQYF.

J is TRBJ2-7 and V is TRBV5-6, with 9 bases matching TRBD2. The CDR3 runs 15 residues. Germline assignment: CDR1 SGHDT and CDR2 YYEEEE. V gave up 0 bases and J gave up 0 bases; unmatched junction bases: 1. The CDR3 sequence: CASSLAGLASYEQYF. CDR3 DNA: TGTGCCAGCAGCTTGGCGGGACTAGCCTCCTACGAGCAGTACTTC.

The chain combines TRBV4-1 with TRBJ2-7, with 10 bases lining up with TRBD1. CDR3 length equals 16 residues. Germline V gives CDR1 MGHRA, CDR2 YSYEKL. V shed 0 bases, J shed 4 bases, and the junction held 6 bases outside the gene matches. The CDR3 region has the DNA TGCGCCAGCAGCCAAGATATGGGGACAGGGGCTTACGAGCAGTACTTC. Residues: CASSQDMGTGAYEQYF.

The chain combines TRBV5-6 with TRBJ2-1; the match to TRBD2 covers 8 bases. Looked up from germline, CDR1 is SGHDT and CDR2 is YYEEEE. Trimming cost V 4 bases and J 12 bases; bases outside gene matches: 6. The CDR3 length is 12 residues. This CDR3 is CASSEGTRAQFF. For the CDR3, the DNA is TGTGCCAGCAGCGAGGGGACTAGGGCGCAGTTCTTC.